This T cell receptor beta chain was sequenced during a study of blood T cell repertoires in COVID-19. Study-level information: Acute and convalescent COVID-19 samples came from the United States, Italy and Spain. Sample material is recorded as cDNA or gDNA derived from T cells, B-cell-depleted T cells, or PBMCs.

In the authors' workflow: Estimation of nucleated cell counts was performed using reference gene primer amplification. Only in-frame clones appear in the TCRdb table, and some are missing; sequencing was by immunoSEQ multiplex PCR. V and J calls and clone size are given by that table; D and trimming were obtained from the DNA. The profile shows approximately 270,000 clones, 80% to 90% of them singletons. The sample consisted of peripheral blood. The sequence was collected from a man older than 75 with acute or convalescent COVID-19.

CDR3 DNA: TGTGCCAGCAGCTTAAGGACAGGCCGAAACACTGAAGCTTTCTTT. It yields the protein CASSLRTGRNTEAFF. The chain uses TRBV7-6 and TRBJ1-1; 7 positions agree with TRBD1. The germline gives CDR1 SGHVS, CDR2 FNYEAQ. The trim removed 2 bases at V and 2 bases at J, leaving 5 bases unmatched. There are 15 residues in the CDR3.